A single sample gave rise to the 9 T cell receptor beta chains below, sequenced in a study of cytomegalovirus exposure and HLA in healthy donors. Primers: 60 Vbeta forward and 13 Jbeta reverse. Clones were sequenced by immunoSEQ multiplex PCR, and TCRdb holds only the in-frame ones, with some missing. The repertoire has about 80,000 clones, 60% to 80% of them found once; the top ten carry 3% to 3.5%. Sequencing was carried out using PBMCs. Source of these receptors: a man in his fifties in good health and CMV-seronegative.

The CDR3 spells CASSSVRAFSGNTIYF. As DNA, the CDR3 is TGTGCCAGTAGTTCGGTCAGGGCCTTCTCTGGAAACACCATATATTTT. The rearrangement joins TRBV19 to TRBJ1-3; perhaps TRBD1 as D (5 bases). Deletions cut 5 bases from V and 0 bases from J, with 14 bases between. Germline V gives CDR1 LNHDA, CDR2 SQIVND (reference sequence). The CDR3 consists of 16 residues. Full variable domain (outside the CDR3, taken from reference TRBV19 and TRBJ1-3): DGGITQSPKYLFRKEGQNVTLSCEQNLNHDAMYWYRQDPGQGLRLIYYSQIVNDFQKGDIAEGYSVSREKKESFPLTVTSAQKNPTAFYLCASSSVRAFSGNTIYFGEGSWLTVV.

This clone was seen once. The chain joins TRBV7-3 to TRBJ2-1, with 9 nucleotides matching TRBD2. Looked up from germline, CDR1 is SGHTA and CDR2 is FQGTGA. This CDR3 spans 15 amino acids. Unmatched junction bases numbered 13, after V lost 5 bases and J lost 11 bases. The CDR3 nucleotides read TGTGCCAGCAGCCCCCCGGGGACTAGCAGTTCACAGCAGTTCTTC. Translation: CASSPPGTSSSQQFF.

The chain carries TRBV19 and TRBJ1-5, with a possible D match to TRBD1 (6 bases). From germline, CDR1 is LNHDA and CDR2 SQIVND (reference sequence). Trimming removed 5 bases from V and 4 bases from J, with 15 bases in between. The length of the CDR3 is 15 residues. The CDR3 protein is CASSFLQGSNQPQHF. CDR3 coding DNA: TGTGCCAGTAGTTTTCTACAGGGTTCAAATCAGCCCCAGCATTTT.

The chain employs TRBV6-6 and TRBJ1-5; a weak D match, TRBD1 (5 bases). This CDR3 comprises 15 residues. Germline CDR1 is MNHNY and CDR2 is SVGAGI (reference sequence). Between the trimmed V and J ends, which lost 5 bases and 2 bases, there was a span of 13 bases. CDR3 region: CASSVQGRGNQPQHF. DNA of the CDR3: TGTGCCAGCAGTGTTCAGGGAAGGGGCAATCAGCCCCAGCATTTT.

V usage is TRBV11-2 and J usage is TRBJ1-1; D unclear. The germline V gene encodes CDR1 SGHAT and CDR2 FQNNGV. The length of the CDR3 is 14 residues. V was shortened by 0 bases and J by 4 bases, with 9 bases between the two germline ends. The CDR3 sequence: CASSLDRVSTEAFF. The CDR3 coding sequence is TGTGCCAGCAGCTTAGATCGGGTCAGCACTGAAGCTTTCTTT.

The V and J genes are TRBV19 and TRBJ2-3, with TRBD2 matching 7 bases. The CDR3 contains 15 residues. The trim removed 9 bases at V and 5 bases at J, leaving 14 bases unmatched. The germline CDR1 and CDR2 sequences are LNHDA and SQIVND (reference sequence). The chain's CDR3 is CASRISGGALDTQYF. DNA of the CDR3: TGTGCCAGCCGAATTTCGGGGGGAGCGTTAGATACGCAGTATTTT.

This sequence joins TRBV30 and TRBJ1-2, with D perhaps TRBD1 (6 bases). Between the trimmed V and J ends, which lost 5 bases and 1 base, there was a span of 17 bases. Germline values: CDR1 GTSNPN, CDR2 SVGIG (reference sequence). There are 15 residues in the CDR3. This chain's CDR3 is CAWRPTGYHNYGYTF. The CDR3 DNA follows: TGTGCCTGGCGCCCCACAGGGTATCATAACTATGGCTACACCTTC.

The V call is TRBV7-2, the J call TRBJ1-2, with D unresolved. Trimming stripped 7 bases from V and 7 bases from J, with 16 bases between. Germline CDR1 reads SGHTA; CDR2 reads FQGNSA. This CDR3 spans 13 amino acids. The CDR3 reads CASTRIPSPGYTF. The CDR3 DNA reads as TGTGCCAGCACCAGAATCCCCTCTCCTGGCTACACCTTC.

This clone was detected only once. The CDR3 nucleotides read TGTGCCTGGAGTCCCGGGGGAGGTCTCGAGCAGTACTTC. It codes for CAWSPGGGLEQYF. The chain couples TRBV30 to TRBJ2-7, with a possible D match to TRBD2 (6 bases). The CDR3 extends over 13 amino acids. The germline CDR1 and CDR2 sequences are GTSNPN and SVGIG (reference sequence). With 2 bases removed from V and 6 bases from J, the gap between germline ends came to 14 bases.